This T cell receptor beta chain was sequenced for a study of T-cell memory formation after mild COVID-19. Overall study context: TCR clusters showed largely donor specificity. General study points: Contracting CD4+ clones lay largely in CM and EM, with CD8+ ones residing in EMRA.

TCR alpha and TCR beta cDNA libraries with sample barcodes and UMIs came from 5'RACE using constant-segment primers. MiXCR was run by TCRdb on the 5' RACE reads, yielding one entry per CDR3 protein. The repertoire has approximately 99,000 distinct CDR3 sequences, roughly 19% of them found once; the top ten carry around 5.5%. The germline V gene has CDR1 MNHNY and CDR2 SVGAGI (reference sequence). The ends were cut back, 4 bases at V and 8 bases at J, with 14 bases in the middle. The CDR3 totals 13 residues. In this sample, this clonotype turned up a few times. Its antigen is not known. Material for sequencing was PBMCs or a T cell subset sorted from them (not recorded which). The chain carries TRBV6-6 and TRBJ1-2, with D tentatively TRBD1 (5 bases). The clonotype originates from a man in his late teens or twenties who had mild COVID-19 (a few samples of this study predate the infection). Cell type and time point are not known. In DNA form, the CDR3 reads TGTGCCAGCAGTTCCAGCGGGGGGGTAGGCTACACCTTC. Translated: CASSSSGGVGYTF.